This T cell receptor (beta chain) was captured in a study of cytomegalovirus exposure and HLA in healthy donors. V lost 3 bases to trimming and J lost 4 bases; unmatched junction nucleotides: 14. Germline assignment: CDR1 SGHNT and CDR2 YYREEE (reference sequence). This CDR3 comprises 18 residues. Produced via immunoSEQ multiplex PCR; TCRdb's table is partial and in-frame only. The sample lists fewer than 200,000 clones; about nine tenths were seen once. About this clone itself: Its cognate antigen is unknown.

The study, taken as a whole, reports: In vitro experiments confirmed that a few CMV-associated chains were specific for CMV antigens.

V is TRBV5-4 and J is TRBJ2-1; 9 bases agree with TRBD1. This clonotype was obtained from a woman between 18 and 30 years old in good health and CMV-seropositive. The sample comprised PBMCs. The CDR3 DNA reads as TGTGCCAGCAGCTCGGAATCCGGGACAGGGTTTTATTACAATGAGCAGTTCTTC. It yields the protein CASSSESGTGFYYNEQFF. Looking up the rest from reference TRBV5-4 and TRBJ2-1 gives the full variable domain: ETGVTQSPTHLIKTRGQQVTLRCSSQSGHNTVSWYQQALGQGPQFIFQYYREEENGRGNFPPRFSGLQFPNYSSELNVNALELDDSALYLCASSSESGTGFYYNEQFFGPGTRLTVL.